This T cell receptor (beta chain) was documented in a study of cytomegalovirus exposure and HLA in healthy donors. Points on this clone: Its antigen is not known.

Use of 60 Vbeta and 13 Jbeta primers characterized the PCR. Profiling relied on immunoSEQ multiplex PCR, and the TCRdb table lists in-frame clones only, not all of them. The sample consists of around 130,000 clones, roughly 80% of them appearing once. The ends were cut back, 0 bases at V and 0 bases at J, with 16 bases in the middle. From germline, CDR1 is SGDLS and CDR2 YYNGEE. The CDR3 contains 18 residues. General study results and limits: TCR beta chains numbering 164 were designated cytomegalovirus-associated. Analysis was performed later, and it showed HLA-associated TCR beta chains to be more clonally expanded than equally common others. It is likely that the observed cluster of highly shared sequence variants was a sequencing artifact. Association of a missense DCLRE1C variant with TCR beta V- and J-gene trimming was reported in a later analysis.

What was sequenced was PBMCs. The source is a woman in her thirties or forties in good health and CMV-seronegative. This chain uses TRBV9 with TRBJ2-4, with unresolved D. The CDR3 reads CASSVGPGTILAKNIQYF. The CDR3 bases are TGTGCCAGCAGCGTAGGTCCGGGTACAATACTAGCCAAAAACATTCAGTACTTC.